The following is a T cell receptor beta chain sequence with its context. Its antigen remains unidentified. Distinct nucleotide sequences in the sample also encode this CDR3. Profiling relied on immunoSEQ multiplex PCR, and the TCRdb table lists in-frame clones only, not all of them. The sample lists roughly 1,600,000 clones; 98% were seen once. Germline V gene sequence: CDR1 MNHEY, CDR2 SMNVEV (reference sequence). Deletions cut 5 bases from V and 0 bases from J, with 3 bases between. The CDR3 contains 12 residues. This specimen belongs to a study of shared clonotypes between healthy human individuals. Study-wide results and limits: Unshared clonotypes carried lower generation probabilities than those common to all four donors.

The source of this sequence is a man aged 30-40 years in good health. Sequencing used naive CD4+ T cells sorted from blood. Sample subset: CD45RA+ positively selected. The rearrangement joins TRBV27 to TRBJ2-3; D not certain. CDR3 coding DNA: TGTGCCAGCAGTCCTAGCACAGATACGCAGTATTTT. This translates into CASSPSTDTQYF.